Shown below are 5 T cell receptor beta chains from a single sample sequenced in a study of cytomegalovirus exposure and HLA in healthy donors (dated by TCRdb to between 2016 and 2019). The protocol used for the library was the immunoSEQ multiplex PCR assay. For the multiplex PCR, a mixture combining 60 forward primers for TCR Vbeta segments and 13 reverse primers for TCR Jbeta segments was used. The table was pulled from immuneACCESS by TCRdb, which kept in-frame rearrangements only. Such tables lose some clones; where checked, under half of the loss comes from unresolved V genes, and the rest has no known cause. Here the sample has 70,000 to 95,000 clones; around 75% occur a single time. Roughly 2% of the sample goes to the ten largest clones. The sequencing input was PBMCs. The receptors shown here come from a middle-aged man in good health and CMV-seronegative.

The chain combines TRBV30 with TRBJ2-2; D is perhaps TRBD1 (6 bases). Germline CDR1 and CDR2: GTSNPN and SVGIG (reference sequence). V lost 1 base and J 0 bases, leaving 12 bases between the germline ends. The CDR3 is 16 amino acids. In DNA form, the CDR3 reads TGTGCCTGGAGTGCAGGGACATTTCCGAACACCGGGGAGCTGTTTTTT. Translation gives CAWSAGTFPNTGELFF.

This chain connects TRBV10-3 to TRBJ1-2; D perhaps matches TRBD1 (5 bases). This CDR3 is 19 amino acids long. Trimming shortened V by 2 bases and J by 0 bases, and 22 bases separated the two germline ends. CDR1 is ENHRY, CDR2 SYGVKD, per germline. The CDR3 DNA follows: TGTGCCATCAGTGAGGCCGGACCGAGGACATTGGTTACTAACTATGGCTACACCTTC. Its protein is CAISEAGPRTLVTNYGYTF.

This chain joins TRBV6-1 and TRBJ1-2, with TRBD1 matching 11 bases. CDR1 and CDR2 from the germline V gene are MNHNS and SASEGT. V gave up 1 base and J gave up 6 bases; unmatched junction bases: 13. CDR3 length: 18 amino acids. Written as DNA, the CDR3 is TGTGCCAGCAGTGAAGTTGGGACAATCGGGACAGGGGGTAATGGCTACACCTTC. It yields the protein CASSEVGTIGTGGNGYTF.

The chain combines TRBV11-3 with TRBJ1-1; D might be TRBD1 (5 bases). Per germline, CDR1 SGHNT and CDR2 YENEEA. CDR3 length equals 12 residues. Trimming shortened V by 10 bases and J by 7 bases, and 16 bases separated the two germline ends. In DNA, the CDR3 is TGTGCCACGTATCAGGGATTTGGTGAAGCTTTCTTT. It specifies CATYQGFGEAFF.

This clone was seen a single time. The CDR3: CAISDETGGDYGYTF. The CDR3 nucleotides are TGTGCCATCAGTGACGAAACGGGGGGGGACTATGGCTACACCTTC. V is TRBV10-3 and J is TRBJ1-2; TRBD1 might be the D (5 bases). This CDR3 spans 15 amino acids. The V gene lost 3 bases and the J gene lost 3 bases, with 14 bases spanning the gap. The V gene's germline CDR1 is ENHRY and CDR2 SYGVKD.